This passage covers 22 T cell receptor beta chains from one sample sequenced in a study of blood T cell repertoires in COVID-19. Here immunoSEQ multiplex PCR was the method, and the copy in TCRdb shows in-frame clones only, minus some. Of about 94,000 clones listed, over 75% were seen once; the top ten hold approximately 7.4%. Sequenced material: peripheral blood. The receptors derive from a human donor with acute or convalescent COVID-19. The donor label of this sample is uncertain.

The gene calls are TRBV7-2 and TRBJ1-2; 10 bases line up with TRBD1. The CDR3 is 17 amino acids. Germline V CDR1 and CDR2: SGHTA, FQGNSA. Losses at the gene ends were 1 base for V and 2 bases for J; bases not matched to a gene: 7. CDR3 in amino acids: CASSLGLGTGDNYGYTF. The CDR3 nucleotides are TGTGCCAGCAGCTTAGGTCTTGGGACAGGGGACAACTATGGCTACACCTTC.

Worth noting for this clone: A junction end diverges from the germline sequence, so it may reflect a read error. V is TRBV20-1 and J is TRBJ2-4; 7 bases are a match to TRBD1. This CDR3 contains 11 residues. The germline V gene encodes CDR1 DFQATT and CDR2 SNEGSKA (reference sequence). The CDR3 nucleotides read TGCAGTGCTTTCCTCGACAGGGTTCCCCGATTC. It translates to CSAFLDRVPRF.

This clone was found once. The CDR3: CASTRGGETEAFF. As DNA, the CDR3 is TGTGCCAGCACCCGGGGAGGGGAGACTGAAGCTTTCTTT. The chain links TRBV12-3 or TRBV12-4 to TRBJ1-1; TRBD1 might be the D (5 bases). The V and J ends lost 7 bases and 5 bases respectively, with 14 bases between them. CDR3 length: 13 amino acids.

This chain links TRBV4-2 with TRBJ2-2; 11 bases line up with TRBD2. The CDR3 spans 17 residues. CDR1 is LGHNA, CDR2 YNFKEQ, per germline. The junction had 5 bases not matched to a gene; V was cut back by 1 base and J by 4 bases. CDR3 sequence: CASSQVPGLAVTGELFF. Written as DNA, the CDR3 is TGTGCCAGCAGCCAAGTACCGGGACTAGCGGTCACCGGGGAGCTGTTTTTT.

This chain uses TRBV19 with TRBJ1-5, with 10 bases aligning to TRBD1. The length of the CDR3 is 15 residues. V shed 1 base and J 4 bases; nucleotides not matched to a gene: 1. Looked up from germline, CDR1 is LNHDA and CDR2 is SQIVND (reference sequence). CDR3 in DNA: TGTGCCAGTAGTATAGGGGACAGGGGTAATCAGCCCCAGCATTTT. This sequence encodes CASSIGDRGNQPQHF. Full variable domain (missing parts from reference TRBV19 and TRBJ1-5): DGGITQSPKYLFRKEGQNVTLSCEQNLNHDAMYWYRQDPGQGLRLIYYSQIVNDFQKGDIAEGYSVSREKKESFPLTVTSAQKNPTAFYLCASSIGDRGNQPQHFGDGTRLSIL.

This clone was detected once. V gene TRBV5-4 combines with J gene TRBJ2-2, with D tentatively TRBD1 (6 bases). The CDR3 has 13 residues. CDR1 and CDR2 (germline): SGHNT, YYREEE (reference sequence). The V gene lost 2 bases and the J gene lost 4 bases, with 6 bases spanning the gap. This CDR3 is CASSLGGTGELFF. The CDR3 DNA sequence: TGTGCCAGCAGCTTAGGGGGCACCGGGGAGCTGTTTTTT.

In its sample, this clone was seen a few times. The CDR3 spells CASSQVGTSGGLREFF. CDR3 nucleotides: TGTGCCAGCAGCCAAGTTGGAACTAGCGGGGGGCTCAGGGAGTTCTTC. This sequence joins TRBV3-1 (or the pseudogene TRBV3-2) and TRBJ2-1; 12 bases are shared with TRBD2. The germline gives CDR1 LGHDT, CDR2 YNNKEL (reference sequence). CDR3 size: 16 residues. V trimming: 1 base; J trimming: 14 bases; junction bases outside the gene matches: 12.

The V and J genes are TRBV9 and TRBJ2-3, with D possibly being TRBD2 (5 bases). CDR1 and CDR2 from the germline V gene are SGDLS and YYNGEE. This CDR3 comprises 16 residues. The V end lost 1 base, the J end lost 0 bases, and 12 bases lay between the germline ends. This chain's CDR3 is CASSVSGIGSTDTQYF. CDR3 coding DNA: TGTGCCAGCAGCGTATCCGGGATTGGGAGCACAGATACGCAGTATTTT.

The J gene is TRBJ2-2, the V gene TRBV24-1; perhaps TRBD1 as D (5 bases). The germline gives CDR1 KGHDR, CDR2 SFDVKD. There are 15 residues in the CDR3. With 3 bases removed from V and 2 bases from J, the gap between germline ends came to 9 bases. The CDR3 reads CATSDTDRNTGELFF. The CDR3 bases are TGTGCCACCAGTGATACTGACAGAAACACCGGGGAGCTGTTTTTT.

The chain has TRBV5-6 and TRBJ1-1; no clear D. Trimming took 0 bases from V and 1 from J, leaving 4 bases between them. The CDR3 is 13 amino acids. CDR1 is SGHDT and CDR2 is YYEEEE in the germline V gene. The CDR3 DNA reads TGTGCCAGCAGCTTGGTCAGGAACACTGAAGCTTTCTTT. Translating it yields CASSLVRNTEAFF.

The chain has TRBV28 and TRBJ2-7; perhaps TRBD2 as D (6 bases). Germline-derived CDR1 and CDR2 are MDHEN and SYDVKM. V was trimmed by 5 bases and J by 3 bases, leaving 11 bases between them. The CDR3 runs to 13 residues. CDR3 protein: CASSDPGDYEQYF. The CDR3 bases are TGTGCCAGCAGTGATCCGGGGGACTACGAGCAGTACTTC.

A few counts support this clone. The gene calls are TRBV4-3 and TRBJ1-1, with D unresolved. The CDR3 has 14 residues. Per the germline V gene, CDR1 is LGHNA and CDR2 is YSLEER. Deletions cut 6 bases from V and 1 base from J, with 12 bases between. The CDR3 protein is CASRPWEENTEAFF. The CDR3 region has the DNA TGCGCCAGCAGGCCCTGGGAGGAGAACACTGAAGCTTTCTTT.

This clone came up once. The chain combines TRBV5-4 with TRBJ2-5; 10 bases match TRBD1. Germline values: CDR1 SGHNT, CDR2 YYREEE (reference sequence). There are 15 residues in the CDR3. The trim removed 4 bases at V and 5 bases at J, leaving 8 bases unmatched. The CDR3 sequence is CASSVTGQGLETQYF. CDR3 nucleotide sequence: TGTGCCAGCAGCGTTACGGGACAGGGGCTGGAGACCCAGTACTTC. The full variable domain, its missing parts supplied by reference TRBV5-4 and TRBJ2-5, is ETGVTQSPTHLIKTRGQQVTLRCSSQSGHNTVSWYQQALGQGPQFIFQYYREEENGRGNFPPRFSGLQFPNYSSELNVNALELDDSALYLCASSVTGQGLETQYFGPGTRLLVL.

The chain carries TRBV5-5 and TRBJ1-6; maybe TRBD1 (5 bases). The V gene's germline CDR1 is SGHKS and CDR2 YYEKEE (reference sequence). The CDR3 consists of 13 residues. The germline V and J ends were trimmed by 4 bases and 8 bases, with 10 bases remaining between them. CDR3 sequence: CASSPDTYSPLHF. The CDR3 region has the DNA TGTGCCAGCAGCCCGGACACTTATTCACCCCTCCACTTT.

This clone showed up just once. V is TRBV4-2 and J is TRBJ2-1; 8 positions match TRBD2. The germline V gene encodes CDR1 LGHNA and CDR2 YNFKEQ. After removal of 1 base from V and 6 bases from J, the junction contained 2 bases not matched to a gene. The CDR3 totals 14 residues. The CDR3: CASSQVAGGNEQFF. CDR3 sequence (DNA): TGTGCCAGCAGCCAAGTTGCGGGGGGCAATGAGCAGTTCTTC.

This clone has only one observation. The rearrangement links TRBV6-5 to TRBJ1-4; D remains unclear. This CDR3 contains 13 residues. In germline, CDR1 is MNHEY, CDR2 SVGAGI. V lost 5 bases, J lost 8 bases, and 12 bases lay in between. CDR3 loop: CASSPPPGEKLFF. The CDR3 bases are TGTGCCAGCAGTCCACCCCCCGGGGAAAAACTGTTTTTT.

The CDR3 sequence is CASSLSGHNYGYTF. CDR3 in DNA: TGTGCCAGCAGTTTATCGGGACATAACTATGGCTACACCTTC. V is TRBV28 and J is TRBJ1-2, with D possibly matching TRBD1 (6 bases). In germline, CDR1 is MDHEN, CDR2 SYDVKM. CDR3 size: 14 residues. V was cut by 1 base and J by 1 base, with 7 bases left in between.

The chain carries TRBV9 and TRBJ1-3; no clear D. Trimming cost V 4 bases and J 2 bases, with 13 bases left between them. The CDR3 is made up of 15 amino acids. Germline CDR1 and CDR2: SGDLS and YYNGEE. CDR3 region: CASSPTADTGNTIYF. Written as DNA, the CDR3 is TGTGCCAGCAGCCCAACGGCTGACACTGGAAACACCATATATTTT.

The genes are TRBV6-5 and TRBJ2-6; D is unresolved. From germline, CDR1 is MNHEY and CDR2 SVGAGI. The ends were cut back, 0 bases at V and 1 base at J, with 4 bases in the middle. There are 15 residues in the CDR3. The DNA of the CDR3 is TGTGCCAGCAGTTACTCGACATCTGGGGCCAACGTCCTGACTTTC. Protein sequence: CASSYSTSGANVLTF.

This chain links TRBV27 with TRBJ1-2, with TRBD1 matching 7 bases. With 0 bases clipped from V and 7 bases from J, the junction kept 2 bases outside the gene matches. There are 13 residues in the CDR3. Per the germline V gene, CDR1 is MNHEY and CDR2 is SMNVEV (reference sequence). CDR3 loop: CASSLSGGAGYTF. The CDR3 DNA follows: TGTGCCAGCAGTTTATCAGGGGGCGCTGGCTACACCTTC.

The chain carries TRBV29-1 and TRBJ1-2; TRBD1 might be the D (6 bases). Trimming shortened V by 3 bases and J by 7 bases, and 15 bases separated the two germline ends. Germline V gene data show CDR1 as SQVTM and CDR2 as ANQGSEA. The CDR3 sequence is 13 residues long. The CDR3 loop reads CSVERTAAGGYTF. DNA of the CDR3: TGCAGCGTTGAGCGGACAGCTGCGGGTGGCTACACCTTC.

The V gene is TRBV3-1 (or the pseudogene TRBV3-2), the J gene TRBJ2-7; possibly TRBD2 for D (6 bases). V lost 0 bases, J lost 6 bases, and 12 bases lay in between. CDR1 and CDR2 from the germline V gene are LGHDT and YNNKEL (reference sequence). The CDR3 totals 14 residues. The CDR3, as DNA: TGTGCCAGCAGCCAAGATTTACTAGCTGCCGAGCAGTACTTC. Translating it yields CASSQDLLAAEQYF.